The present T cell receptor (beta chain) was sequenced within a study of blood T cell repertoires in COVID-19. Study as a whole: Sites in the United States, Italy and Spain provided acute and convalescent COVID-19 samples. T cells, B-cell-depleted T cells, or PBMCs supplied cDNA or gDNA.

V shed 0 bases and J shed 0 bases, with 16 bases lying between them. Germline values: CDR1 SGHNT, CDR2 YYREEE (reference sequence). CDR3 length: 18 residues. Original processing methods: Quantification of nucleated cells was approximated via reference gene primer amplification. Sequencing was performed with immunoSEQ multiplex PCR; in TCRdb, only in-frame clones are kept and a portion is missing. That table supplies the V and J calls and clone size; D and trimming were determined from the DNA. Of about 270,000 clones in the sample, under 90% were seen once. The sequence was collected from a woman between 55 and 75 years old with active or convalescent COVID-19. The sequencing sample was made of peripheral blood. The rearrangement joins TRBV5-4 to TRBJ2-4, with a weak D call TRBD2 (5 bases). CDR3 in amino acids: CASSLDVFRGIAKNIQYF. In nucleotides, the CDR3 is TGTGCCAGCAGCTTGGATGTCTTTCGGGGAATAGCCAAAAACATTCAGTACTTC.